The 2 T cell receptor beta chains below come from one sample, sequenced in a study of blood T cell repertoires in COVID-19. The assay was immunoSEQ multiplex PCR, and TCRdb's table has in-frame clones only and misses some. The sample shows 490,000 or so clones, around 89% of them seen only once. Source material: PBMCs or T cells enriched from blood (not recorded which). The receptor source for this set is a woman aged 40 to 50 who had recovered from COVID-19.

This clone showed up just once. The rearrangement uses TRBV19 and TRBJ1-1, with 10 bases lining up with TRBD1. The CDR3 has 17 residues. After removal of 5 bases from V and 4 bases from J, the junction contained 13 bases not matched to a gene. Germline V lookup: CDR1 LNHDA, CDR2 SQIVND (reference sequence). The CDR3 here is CASSYQHGTGVLTEAFF. The CDR3 region has the DNA TGTGCCAGTAGTTACCAACACGGGACAGGGGTACTCACTGAAGCTTTCTTT.

V usage is TRBV4-3 and J usage is TRBJ2-3; D unresolved. The CDR3 spans 16 residues. The germline V and J ends were trimmed by 2 bases and 4 bases, with 16 bases remaining between them. Germline V CDR1 and CDR2: LGHNA, YSLEER. CDR3 nucleotide sequence: TGCGCCAGCAGCCAAAATGGAGTGGATCTCTCAGATACGCAGTATTTT. Translation gives CASSQNGVDLSDTQYF.